This T cell receptor (beta chain) was captured by sequencing in a study of radiation and T cells in renal cell carcinoma. Libraries were prepared by immunoSEQ multiplex PCR; TCRdb keeps only in-frame clonotypes and omits some of them. The sample shows around 22,000 clones, nearly 60% of them seen only once. The treatment: treatment-naive control, cytoreductive nephrectomy. Treatment-naive patients without radiation supplied the control tumors at nephrectomy. This clone showed up just a few times. Its matching antigen is unknown. Study findings and constraints: Dominant CDR3 motifs were more common in irradiated tumors than controls. Tumor samples were small regions of around 0.92 g.

The germline gives CDR1 ENHRY, CDR2 SYGVKD. Trimming removed 2 bases from V and 7 bases from J; junction bases left unmatched: 8. CDR3 length: 16 residues. The V call is TRBV10-3, the J call TRBJ1-6; 7 nucleotides agree with TRBD1. This TCR derives from a man between 35 and 55 years old with renal cell carcinoma. Sequences were derived from tumor tissue, sampled from a patient whose treatment was nephrectomy without radiotherapy. The CDR3 region is CAISETGTVNNSPLHF. In DNA form, the CDR3 reads TGTGCCATCAGTGAGACAGGGACAGTTAACAATTCACCCCTCCACTTT.